This T cell receptor beta chain was observed in a study of shared clonotypes between healthy human individuals. Regarding the study as a whole: Non-shared clonotypes showed lower generation probabilities than clonotypes common to all four donors.

Samples underwent the assay at deep level. Method: immunoSEQ multiplex PCR; TCRdb's copy keeps in-frame clones and lacks some. The sample records 950,000 to 1,100,000 clones, about 74% being singletons. As concerns this clone: Its antigen is as yet unknown.

V shed 8 bases and J shed 2 bases, with 10 bases lying between them. CDR3 length: 13 amino acids. Germline CDR1 and CDR2: SGHTA and FQGNSA. J is TRBJ1-5 and V is TRBV7-2; the D is unclear. The receptor comes from a man between 18 and 29 years old in good health. Sequencing was done on a sample of memory CD4+ T cells sorted from blood. Sample subset: CD45RA-negative fraction. DNA of the CDR3: TGTGCCAGCGGGATTAGGGGCAATCAGCCCCAGCATTTT. Translating it yields CASGIRGNQPQHF.